The 2 T cell receptor beta chains listed next were all sequenced from one sample in a study of T cell repertoires in cytomegalovirus infection. A single record per CDR3 protein comes from TCRdb applying MiXCR to the reads. In the table there are some 450,000 distinct CDR3 sequences, approximately 31% of which are singletons. The sample comprised PBMCs. The receptor set was obtained from a human donor in good health (CMV status not recorded). Some clones in this sample may be carry-over from other donors' samples.

Details on this clonotype: This may come from a read error, since a much larger clone is one base off. The gene calls are TRBV4-1 and TRBJ2-7, with TRBD2 matching 7 bases. Germline V CDR1 and CDR2: MGHRA, YSYEKL. The CDR3 totals 15 residues. CDR3: CASSQENGGSYAQYF. The CDR3 DNA sequence: TGCGCCAGCAGCCAAGAGAACGGGGGGTCCTACGCGCAGTACTTC.

Only a few counts were recorded for this clonotype. V and J are TRBV19 and TRBJ1-4, with 7 bases identical to TRBD1. The V gene end was trimmed by 6 bases and the J gene end by 8 bases; junction bases not matched to a gene: 9. The CDR3 totals 14 residues. The germline gives CDR1 LNHDA, CDR2 SQIVND (reference sequence). The CDR3 DNA reads as TGTGCCAGTAGCCTACAGGGGTTTGAGGAAAAACTGTTTTTT. The encoded protein is CASSLQGFEEKLFF. The entire variable domain, with the rest obtained from reference TRBV19 and TRBJ1-4, is as follows: DGGITQSPKYLFRKEGQNVTLSCEQNLNHDAMYWYRQDPGQGLRLIYYSQIVNDFQKGDIAEGYSVSREKKESFPLTVTSAQKNPTAFYLCASSLQGFEEKLFFGSGTQLSVL.